Only one count was recorded for the clone carrying this TCR beta chain. These data are taken from a study of cytomegalovirus exposure and HLA in healthy donors. A multiplex PCR was run with 60 Vbeta primers and 13 Jbeta primers. The assay was immunoSEQ multiplex PCR, and TCRdb's table has in-frame clones only and misses some. The data show fewer than 60,000 clones, 70% to 85% seen once. This TCR was sampled from a man aged 45-60 years in good health and CMV-seronegative. Input material: PBMCs.

Here the CDR3 reads CASSQGGAVQETQYF. The CDR3 nucleotides are TGCGCCAGCAGCCAAGGTGGAGCAGTCCAAGAGACCCAGTACTTC. The chain links TRBV4-1 to TRBJ2-5, with D hard to call. Germline-derived CDR1 and CDR2 are MGHRA and YSYEKL. V was trimmed by 1 base and J by 1 base, leaving 10 bases between them. CDR3 length: 15 amino acids.